A single sample gave rise to the 5 T cell receptor beta chains below, sequenced in a study of OX40 agonist ivuxolimab in advanced cancers. The repertoire was sequenced with immunoSEQ multiplex PCR; TCRdb's copy has only in-frame clones and lacks some. The profile shows tens of thousands of clones, over 80% of them singletons. The material sequenced was CD4+ or CD8+ T cells sorted from blood, taken in a trial of the OX40 agonist ivuxolimab. These receptors all stem from an adult with an advanced solid tumor such as melanoma, head and neck, liver or kidney cancer.

V is TRBV28 and J is TRBJ2-7; D may be TRBD2 (5 bases). The CDR3 is made up of 13 amino acids. CDR1 and CDR2 (germline): MDHEN, SYDVKM. The V and J ends lost 6 bases and 2 bases respectively, with 11 bases between them. The CDR3 sequence: CASSRSGTYEQYF. The CDR3 nucleotides are TGTGCCAGCAGCCGGTCCGGGACCTACGAGCAGTACTTC.

This chain uses TRBV25-1 with TRBJ2-6; D gene unclear. The V gene lost 4 bases and the J gene lost 4 bases, with 17 bases spanning the gap. Germline V CDR1 and CDR2: MGHDK, SYGVNS. CDR3 size: 17 residues. CDR3 sequence reads: CASSGGYVMKGANVLTF. The CDR3 DNA reads as TGTGCCAGCAGTGGTGGCTACGTTATGAAGGGGGCCAACGTCCTGACTTTC.

The gene calls are TRBV6-5 and TRBJ1-6, with D unclear. V dropped 2 bases and J dropped 7 bases, with 9 bases sitting between them. Per the germline V gene, CDR1 is MNHEY and CDR2 is SVGAGI. This CDR3 contains 14 residues. CDR3 sequence reads: CASSYVGFNSPLHF. The DNA for the CDR3 is TGTGCCAGCAGTTACGTGGGGTTCAATTCACCCCTCCACTTT.

This chain connects TRBV7-3 to TRBJ2-7; 8 bases map to TRBD1. Looked up from germline, CDR1 is SGHTA and CDR2 is FQGTGA. V lost 1 base to trimming and J lost 1 base; unmatched junction nucleotides: 6. The CDR3 runs 16 residues. Here the CDR3 DNA reads TGTGCCAGCAGCTTAATAGGAGGACAGGGTTCCTACGAGCAGTACTTC. It translates to CASSLIGGQGSYEQYF.

This chain joins TRBV6-1 and TRBJ2-7, with D maybe TRBD2 (5 bases). Trimming took 2 bases from V and 9 from J, leaving 17 bases between them. The CDR3 length is 14 residues. Germline lookup yields CDR1 MNHNS and CDR2 SASEGT. CDR3 sequence: CASSESGGFRRQYF. CDR3 DNA sequence: TGTGCCAGCAGTGAAAGCGGAGGTTTTAGGAGGCAGTACTTC.